This entry lists 5 T cell receptor beta chains sequenced from one sample in a study of blood T cell repertoires in COVID-19. Repertoires were generated with immunoSEQ multiplex PCR, while TCRdb's copy carries only in-frame clones and drops some. The table lists around 300,000 clones, approximately 90% of them singletons. Sequenced: peripheral blood. These TCRs come from a woman aged 50 to 65 with COVID-19, enrolled during active disease.

The V gene is TRBV19, the J gene TRBJ2-7, with no clear D. Germline V CDR1 and CDR2: LNHDA, SQIVND (reference sequence). The CDR3 consists of 13 residues. V gave up 7 bases and J gave up 3 bases, with 13 bases separating them. CDR3 coding DNA: TGTGCCAGTAACCAAGGCGGATTCTACGAGCAGTACTTC. This gives the protein CASNQGGFYEQYF.

The chain has TRBV2 and TRBJ1-1; D not resolved. Germline-derived CDR1 and CDR2 are SNHLY and FYNNEI. There are 15 residues in the CDR3. Trimming stripped 2 bases from V and 5 bases from J, with 15 bases between. The chain's CDR3 is CASSEYSDGRTEAFF. The CDR3 bases are TGTGCCAGCAGTGAATATAGCGACGGTAGGACTGAAGCTTTCTTT.

This sequence joins TRBV7-9 and TRBJ1-1; D is perhaps TRBD1 (6 bases). With 2 bases removed from V and 4 bases from J, the gap between germline ends came to 11 bases. The CDR3 is 14 amino acids. In germline, CDR1 is SEHNR, CDR2 FQNEAQ (reference sequence). Here the CDR3 DNA reads TGTGCCAGCAGCTTATTCGGGGGGCTCACTGAAGCTTTCTTT. Translated: CASSLFGGLTEAFF.

The J gene is TRBJ2-7, the V gene TRBV2, with D tentatively TRBD2 (6 bases). Germline V CDR1 and CDR2: SNHLY, FYNNEI. Between the trimmed V and J ends, which lost 6 bases and 0 bases, there was a span of 12 bases. The CDR3 totals 14 residues. CDR3 bases: TGTGCCAGCAGCCCCTCCGGGAGCTCCTACGAGCAGTACTTC. It encodes CASSPSGSSYEQYF. The whole variable domain, filled in from reference TRBV2 and TRBJ2-7, reads EPEVTQTPSHQVTQMGQEVILRCVPISNHLYFYWYRQILGQKVEFLVSFYNNEISEKSEIFDDQFSVERPDGSNFTLKIRSTKLEDSAMYFCASSPSGSSYEQYFGPGTRLTVT.

The V call is TRBV19, the J call TRBJ2-5; 8 bases are a match to TRBD1. This CDR3 spans 13 amino acids. CDR1 is LNHDA, CDR2 SQIVND, per germline (reference sequence). With 6 bases clipped from V and 5 bases from J, the junction kept 5 bases outside the gene matches. The CDR3 here is CASRNQGAETQYF. For the CDR3, the DNA is TGTGCCAGTAGGAACCAGGGGGCCGAGACCCAGTACTTC.